This T cell receptor (beta chain) originates from a study of blood T cell repertoires in COVID-19. The CDR3 is made up of 13 amino acids. CDR1 is MDHEN and CDR2 is SYDVKM in the germline V gene. Between the trimmed V and J ends, which lost 5 bases and 7 bases, there was a span of 14 bases. Libraries were prepared by immunoSEQ multiplex PCR; TCRdb keeps only in-frame clonotypes and omits some of them. The table includes some 130,000 clones, approximately 80% detected once. V gene TRBV28 combines with J gene TRBJ1-2; tentative D call: TRBD1 (6 bases). Sequenced sample: peripheral blood. The sequence was collected from a man between 60 and 70 years old who had recovered from COVID-19. The CDR3 sequence: CASSIGQTGGYTF. The CDR3 coding sequence is TGTGCCAGCAGTATCGGACAGACCGGTGGCTACACCTTC.